This entry lists 7 T cell receptor beta chains sequenced from one sample in a study of identical twins. TCRdb re-analysed the 5' RACE reads in MiXCR, keeping a single row per CDR3 protein. This table holds some 1,700,000 distinct CDR3 sequences, around a third found once. The sequenced sample was cord blood. These receptors were taken from a newborn girl in good health.

There are a few counts of this clonotype. The gene calls are TRBV3-1 and TRBJ2-5; D is tentatively TRBD1 or TRBD2 (5 bases each). Germline V gene sequence: CDR1 LGHDT, CDR2 YNNKEL (reference sequence). CDR3 length equals 16 residues. V gave up 0 bases and J gave up 2 bases, with 13 bases separating them. CDR3 protein: CASSQDVGRRQETQYF. In nucleotides, the CDR3 is TGTGCCAGCAGCCAAGATGTGGGACGCCGACAAGAGACCCAGTACTTC.

This clonotype has more than one count but fewer than ten. The genes are TRBV19 and TRBJ1-5; 9 bases are a match to TRBD1. The CDR3 is 21 residues long. With V trimmed by 1 base and J by 5 bases, 21 bases remained unmatched. The V gene's germline CDR1 is LNHDA and CDR2 SQIVND (reference sequence). The CDR3 here is CASSIAYSLHRYRGPDQPQHF. The CDR3 DNA sequence: TGTGCCAGTAGTATAGCGTATAGTCTGCATAGATACAGGGGGCCTGATCAGCCCCAGCATTTT. The variable domain in full, completed from reference TRBV19 and TRBJ1-5, reads DGGITQSPKYLFRKEGQNVTLSCEQNLNHDAMYWYRQDPGQGLRLIYYSQIVNDFQKGDIAEGYSVSREKKESFPLTVTSAQKNPTAFYLCASSIAYSLHRYRGPDQPQHFGDGTRLSIL.

V is TRBV28 and J is TRBJ2-1; D unresolved. Germline V gives CDR1 MDHEN, CDR2 SYDVKM. The V end lost 7 bases, the J end lost 3 bases, and 13 bases lay between the germline ends. The CDR3 has 14 amino acids. CDR3 in DNA: TGTGCCAGCACCTTTGCCGGCATCTACAATGAGCAGTTCTTC. The encoded protein is CASTFAGIYNEQFF.

This clonotype was picked up a small number of times. This CDR3 is CASSLGGSNSKNIQYF. CDR3 DNA sequence: TGCGCCAGCAGCTTGGGGGGGAGCAACAGCAAAAACATTCAGTACTTC. This rearrangement joins TRBV5-1 to TRBJ2-4, with D perhaps matching TRBD1 or TRBD2 (5 bases each). The CDR3 is 16 residues long. V dropped 0 bases and J dropped 3 bases, with 13 bases sitting between them. Germline V lookup: CDR1 SGHRS, CDR2 YFSETQ.

This clonotype came up a few times. The chain uses TRBV3-1 and TRBJ2-4; 11 bases are shared with TRBD2. Germline-derived CDR1 and CDR2 are LGHDT and YNNKEL (reference sequence). CDR3 length: 14 residues. V trimming: 0 bases; J trimming: 13 bases; junction bases outside the gene matches: 5. In nucleotides, the CDR3 is TGTGCCAGCAGCCAAGAACTAGCGGGGGTGGAGCAGTACTTC. Translated: CASSQELAGVEQYF.

The chain combines TRBV6-1 with TRBJ2-1; D may be TRBD2 (6 bases). Germline CDR1 is MNHNS and CDR2 is SASEGT. There are 17 residues in the CDR3. V lost 2 bases and J lost 10, with 24 bases in between. This CDR3 reads CASSEWRASLSTYEQFF. CDR3 sequence (DNA): TGTGCCAGCAGTGAATGGAGGGCTAGCCTTTCCACCTACGAGCAGTTCTTC.

The chain recombines TRBV5-5 with TRBJ1-1; D is unclear. Trimming removed 0 bases from V and 1 base from J, with 10 bases in between. CDR1 is SGHKS and CDR2 is YYEKEE in the germline V gene (reference sequence). The CDR3 contains 15 residues. The CDR3 DNA reads as TGTGCCAGCAGCTTGGCGACCGTCGCGAACACTGAAGCTTTCTTT. This encodes CASSLATVANTEAFF.